This is a list of T cell receptor beta chains from one sample in a study of blood T cell repertoires in COVID-19. TCRdb keeps only in-frame clones here, not all; method: immunoSEQ multiplex PCR. The data hold a few hundred thousand clones, with 89% observed a single time. What was sequenced was peripheral blood. These receptors came from a man aged 18 to 29 who had recovered from COVID-19. Each CDR3 is given with its conserved first and last residue. D genes are given only for firm matches. A clone size is listed for some rows: how often the clone was seen (once, few, many), or a class if it is expanded.

cdr3_length,clone_size,d_call,v_call,j_call,cdr3_aa,cdr3_nt
14,once,NA,TRBV2,TRBJ1-2,CASSGTYSFYGYTF,TGTGCCAGCAGTGGAACGTACAGCTTCTATGGCTACACCTTC
15,NA,NA,TRBV11-2,TRBJ1-3,CASSLAIGVGNTIYF,TGTGCCAGCAGCTTAGCAATCGGGGTAGGAAACACCATATATTTT
16,NA,TRBD1,TRBV9,TRBJ1-3,CASSPRDSRSGNTIYF,TGTGCCAGCAGCCCTAGGGACAGCCGCTCTGGAAACACCATATATTTT
13,NA,NA,TRBV19,TRBJ2-1,CATKVSGNNEQFF,TGTGCCACCAAGGTCAGCGGAAACAATGAGCAGTTCTTC
11,NA,NA,TRBV10-3,TRBJ1-2,CAEGDGYGYTF,TGTGCCGAGGGGGACGGCTATGGCTACACCTTC
14,NA,TRBD1,TRBV19,TRBJ1-1,CASRGLGQGAKAFF,TGTGCCAGTAGAGGACTGGGTCAGGGGGCTAAAGCTTTCTTT
12,NA,NA,TRBV14,TRBJ2-7,CASSQGHRVQYF,TGTGCCAGCAGCCAAGGTCACCGGGTCCAGTACTTC
14,NA,TRBD2,TRBV29-1,TRBJ2-1,CSVDASGQINEQFF,TGCAGCGTTGATGCTAGCGGGCAAATCAATGAGCAGTTCTTC
14,NA,TRBD2,TRBV20-1,TRBJ2-3,CSASQAGGPDTQYF,TGCAGTGCTAGTCAAGCGGGAGGACCAGATACGCAGTATTTT
15,NA,NA,TRBV6-1,TRBJ2-1,CASSDRGPPYNEQFF,TGTGCCAGCAGTGATAGGGGCCCTCCCTACAATGAGCAGTTCTTC
13,NA,NA,TRBV5-1,TRBJ1-1,CASSLATVTEAFF,TGCGCCAGCAGCTTGGCGACAGTCACTGAAGCTTTCTTT
13,NA,NA,TRBV3-1/TRBV3-2,TRBJ1-4,CASSQDPPGKLFF,TGTGCCAGCAGCCAAGACCCCCCGGGAAAACTGTTTTTT
14,once,NA,TRBV7-3,TRBJ2-7,CASSLEPNGYEQYF,TGTGCCAGCAGCTTAGAGCCCAACGGCTACGAGCAGTACTTC
17,NA,TRBD1,TRBV7-3,TRBJ1-4,CASSLRGVRGPNEKLFF,TGTGCCAGCAGCTTAAGAGGTGTCAGGGGGCCTAATGAAAAACTGTTTTTT
14,NA,TRBD2,TRBV6-6,TRBJ2-7,CASSYDGGGIEQYF,TGTGCCAGCAGTTACGACGGGGGGGGCATCGAGCAGTACTTC
15,once,NA,TRBV9,TRBJ2-2,CASSVSQLFTGELFF,TGTGCCAGCAGCGTCTCTCAACTATTCACCGGGGAGCTGTTTTTT
12,few,NA,TRBV7-3,TRBJ1-1,CASSSSGTEAFF,TGTGCCAGCAGCTCCTCCGGGACTGAAGCTTTCTTT
12,NA,NA,TRBV2,TRBJ1-2,CASQAGAGGYTF,TGTGCCAGCCAGGCAGGGGCGGGTGGCTACACCTTC
16,NA,TRBD1,TRBV7-9,TRBJ1-2,CASSSGRQGINYGYTF,TGTGCCAGCAGCTCCGGGCGACAGGGAATTAACTATGGCTACACCTTC
14,NA,NA,TRBV7-9,TRBJ2-1,CASSSSFYTNEQFF,TGTGCCAGCAGCTCGTCCTTCTATACGAATGAGCAGTTCTTC
16,NA,TRBD1,TRBV6-6,TRBJ2-7,CASSYPPGQGTYEQYF,TGTGCCAGCAGTTACCCGCCGGGACAGGGGACCTACGAGCAGTACTTC
15,NA,NA,TRBV7-8,TRBJ1-1,CASSPITGWGTEAFF,TGTGCCAGCAGCCCCATAACAGGGTGGGGCACTGAAGCTTTCTTT
16,NA,NA,TRBV18,TRBJ1-1,CASSPQRGGQNTEAFF,TGTGCCAGCTCACCACAGAGGGGGGGGCAGAACACTGAAGCTTTCTTT
16,NA,TRBD2,TRBV5-1,TRBJ2-1,CASSTGRGVGHNEQFF,TGCGCCAGCAGTACGGGGAGGGGCGTGGGGCACAATGAGCAGTTCTTC
15,NA,TRBD1,TRBV7-2,TRBJ2-1,CASSVSPGQSHEQFF,TGTGCCAGCAGCGTAAGTCCGGGACAGAGCCATGAGCAGTTCTTC
15,NA,TRBD1,TRBV7-2,TRBJ2-5,CASSTSGTGAETQYF,TGTGCCAGCAGCACATCCGGGACAGGGGCAGAGACCCAGTACTTC
16,NA,NA,TRBV2,TRBJ1-1,CASSYGTEALNTEAFF,TGTGCCAGCAGTTATGGAACAGAAGCATTGAACACTGAAGCTTTCTTT
12,NA,NA,TRBV14,TRBJ1-1,CASSPSGNKAFF,TGTGCCAGCAGCCCTTCCGGGAACAAAGCTTTCTTT
15,NA,TRBD1,TRBV7-2,TRBJ2-7,CASSLETGSSYEQYF,TGTGCCAGCAGCTTGGAGACAGGGAGCTCCTACGAGCAGTACTTC
15,NA,TRBD1,TRBV19,TRBJ1-1,CASTPAGQGYTEAFF,TGTGCCAGTACCCCGGCCGGACAGGGGTACACTGAAGCTTTCTTT
11,NA,NA,TRBV10-2,TRBJ1-1,CASTRGTEAFF,TGCGCCAGCACTCGGGGCACTGAAGCTTTCTTT
12,NA,NA,TRBV7-2,TRBJ2-2,CASSSSTGELFF,TGTGCCAGCAGCTCGAGCACCGGGGAGCTGTTTTTT
17,NA,TRBD2,TRBV9,TRBJ2-2,CASSVANLAGNTGELFF,TGTGCCAGCAGCGTAGCGAACCTAGCGGGGAACACCGGGGAGCTGTTTTTT
19,NA,TRBD1,TRBV5-5,TRBJ1-5,CASSLAGTGVSFGNQPQHF,TGTGCCAGCAGCTTGGCCGGGACAGGGGTTTCCTTTGGCAATCAGCCCCAGCATTTT
14,NA,TRBD2,TRBV4-3,TRBJ2-5,CASSQVGGVQTQYF,TGCGCCAGCAGCCAAGTCGGGGGGGTTCAGACCCAGTACTTC
13,NA,NA,TRBV11-3,TRBJ2-2,CASSPGDTGELFF,TGTGCCAGCAGCCCCGGGGACACCGGGGAGCTGTTTTTT
14,NA,NA,TRBV9,TRBJ2-1,CASSVEPGNNEQFF,TGTGCCAGCAGCGTAGAGCCCGGTAACAATGAGCAGTTCTTC
11,NA,NA,TRBV7-2,TRBJ2-7,CASSLGGGQYF,TGTGCCAGCAGCTTAGGGGGCGGGCAGTACTTC
13,NA,TRBD2,TRBV2,TRBJ2-1,CASRGRAYNEQFF,TGTGCCAGCAGAGGGAGGGCCTACAATGAGCAGTTCTTC
16,once,NA,TRBV27,TRBJ2-7,CASRTFRGPSSYEQYF,TGTGCCAGCAGAACCTTCAGGGGCCCTTCCTCCTACGAGCAGTACTTC
16,NA,TRBD1,TRBV4-1,TRBJ1-1,CASSPGQGAWNTEAFF,TGCGCCAGCAGCCCGGGACAGGGGGCATGGAACACTGAAGCTTTCTTT